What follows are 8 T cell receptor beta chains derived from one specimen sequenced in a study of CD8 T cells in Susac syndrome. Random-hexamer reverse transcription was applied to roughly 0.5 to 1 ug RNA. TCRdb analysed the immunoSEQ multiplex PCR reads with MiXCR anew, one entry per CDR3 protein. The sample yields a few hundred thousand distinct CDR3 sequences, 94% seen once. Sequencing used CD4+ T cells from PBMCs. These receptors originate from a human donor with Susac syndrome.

The CDR3, as DNA: TGTGCCAGCAGTCCACTGGCGGGGGGAGGAGGGACGCAGTATTTT. Translation gives CASSPLAGGGGTQYF. This chain connects TRBV12-3 or TRBV12-4 to TRBJ2-3; 8 nucleotides agree with TRBD2. The CDR3 totals 15 residues. Germline trimming cut 5 bases from V and 9 bases from J; bases unmatched to any gene: 13.

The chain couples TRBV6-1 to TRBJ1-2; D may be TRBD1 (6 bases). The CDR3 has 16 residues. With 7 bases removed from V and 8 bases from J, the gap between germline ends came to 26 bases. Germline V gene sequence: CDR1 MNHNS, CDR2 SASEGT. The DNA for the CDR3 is TGTGCCAGCACCCCCCTCCTCGGGGGCAGGGGAGGCGGCTACACCTTC. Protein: CASTPLLGGRGGGYTF.

The CDR3 spells CAIQDRVDQPQHF. CDR3 bases: TGTGCCATCCAAGACAGGGTGGATCAGCCCCAGCATTTT. This sequence joins TRBV10-3 and TRBJ1-5, with 7 bases that match TRBD1. The CDR3 consists of 13 residues. Germline assignment: CDR1 ENHRY and CDR2 SYGVKD. J lost 5 bases, V lost 8 bases, and 6 bases had no gene match.

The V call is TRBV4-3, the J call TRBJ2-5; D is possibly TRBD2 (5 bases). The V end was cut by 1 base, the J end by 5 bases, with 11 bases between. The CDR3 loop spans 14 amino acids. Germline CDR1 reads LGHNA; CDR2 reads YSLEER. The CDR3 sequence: CASSQGSGWETQYF. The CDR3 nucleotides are TGCGCCAGCAGCCAAGGGAGCGGCTGGGAGACCCAGTACTTC.

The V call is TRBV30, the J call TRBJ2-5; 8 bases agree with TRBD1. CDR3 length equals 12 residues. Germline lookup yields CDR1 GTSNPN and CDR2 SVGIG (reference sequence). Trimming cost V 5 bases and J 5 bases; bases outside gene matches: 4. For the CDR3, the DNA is TGTGCCTGGGAAACAGGGGGGGAGACCCAGTACTTC. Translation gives CAWETGGETQYF.

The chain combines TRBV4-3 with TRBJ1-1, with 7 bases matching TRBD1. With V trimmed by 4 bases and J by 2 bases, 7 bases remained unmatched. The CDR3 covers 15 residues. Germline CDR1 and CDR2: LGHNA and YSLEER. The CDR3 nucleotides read TGCGCCAGCAGCCTCACACCAGGGGGTAACACTGAAGCTTTCTTT. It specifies CASSLTPGGNTEAFF.

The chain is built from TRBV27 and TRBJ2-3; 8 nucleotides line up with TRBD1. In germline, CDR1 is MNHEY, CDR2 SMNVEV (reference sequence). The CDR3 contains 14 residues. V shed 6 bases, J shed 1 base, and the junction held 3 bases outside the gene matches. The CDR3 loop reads CASRGTGGTDTQYF. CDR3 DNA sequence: TGTGCCAGCAGGGGGACAGGAGGCACAGATACGCAGTATTTT.

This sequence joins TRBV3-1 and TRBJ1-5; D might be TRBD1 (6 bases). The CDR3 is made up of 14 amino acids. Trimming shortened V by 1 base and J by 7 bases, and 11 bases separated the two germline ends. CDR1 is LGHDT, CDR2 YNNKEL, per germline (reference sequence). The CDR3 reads CASSQGTETQPQHF. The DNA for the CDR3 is TGTGCCAGCAGCCAAGGGACAGAAACGCAGCCCCAGCATTTT.